The text below deals with one T cell receptor (beta chain). This sample was taken from a study of blood T cell repertoires in COVID-19. Across the study: The origin of the acute and convalescent COVID-19 samples was the United States, Italy and Spain. Sources were T cells, B-cell-depleted T cells, or PBMCs; the material itself was cDNA or gDNA.

Authors' methods: Reference gene primers were amplified, and this amplification served to estimate nucleated cell counts. The data were produced by immunoSEQ multiplex PCR, yet TCRdb's version contains in-frame clones alone and is incomplete. V and J calls plus clone size are reproduced from that table; the DNA served to infer D and trimming. The table has roughly 160,000 clones, 75% to 90% seen once. V lost 5 bases to trimming and J lost 3 bases; unmatched junction nucleotides: 5. This CDR3 has 15 residues. Germline V gene lookup returns CDR1 SGHAT and CDR2 FQNNGV. The sample taken for sequencing was peripheral blood. This chain links TRBV11-2 with TRBJ1-2, with 11 bases identical to TRBD1. The origin of this receptor is a woman in her sixties with acute or convalescent COVID-19. The CDR3 region has the DNA TGTGCCAGCAGCGACCGGACAGGGGGCCACTATGGCTACACCTTC. This translates into CASSDRTGGHYGYTF. Full variable domain (outside the CDR3, taken from reference TRBV11-2 and TRBJ1-2): EAGVAQSPRYKIIEKRQSVAFWCNPISGHATLYWYQQILGQGPKLLIQFQNNGVVDDSQLPKDRFSAERLKGVDSTLKIQPAKLEDSAVYLCASSDRTGGHYGYTFGSGTRLTVV.